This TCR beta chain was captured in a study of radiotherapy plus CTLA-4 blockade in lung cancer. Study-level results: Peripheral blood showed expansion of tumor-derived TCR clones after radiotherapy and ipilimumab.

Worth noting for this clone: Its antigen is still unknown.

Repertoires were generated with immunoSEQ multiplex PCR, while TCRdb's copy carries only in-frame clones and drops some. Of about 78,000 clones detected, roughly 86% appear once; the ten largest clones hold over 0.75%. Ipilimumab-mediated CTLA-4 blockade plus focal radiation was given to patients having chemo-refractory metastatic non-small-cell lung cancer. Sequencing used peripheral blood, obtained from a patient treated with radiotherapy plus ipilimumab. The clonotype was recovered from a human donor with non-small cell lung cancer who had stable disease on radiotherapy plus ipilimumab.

The CDR3: CASRKGGPNEKLFF. CDR3 sequence (DNA): TGTGCCAGCAGAAAGGGAGGCCCTAATGAAAAACTGTTTTTT. This chain joins TRBV5-4 and TRBJ1-4; the D is unclear. The germline gives CDR1 SGHNT, CDR2 YYREEE (reference sequence). V shed 5 bases and J shed 3 bases, with 11 bases lying between them. The CDR3 is 14 residues long.